This T cell receptor beta chain was obtained from a study of CDR3 diversity in severe acne. In the case of this clonotype: No conserved phenylalanine or tryptophan is present at the end of the CDR3, so a read error is the likely explanation. The limits of the CDR3 on the DNA are not certain, so only TCRdb's listed CDR3 is given.

TCRdb re-analysed the PCR reads in MiXCR, keeping a single row per CDR3 protein. The data show almost 85,000 distinct CDR3 sequences, around 49% seen once. The sample was blood. The source is a male donor in good health, without acne.

The CDR3 region is CASSTPTMSSC. The J gene is TRBJ2-1, the V gene TRBV19. The CDR3 is 11 amino acids in total, end residues counted. Germline V CDR1 and CDR2: LNHDA, SQIVND (reference sequence).